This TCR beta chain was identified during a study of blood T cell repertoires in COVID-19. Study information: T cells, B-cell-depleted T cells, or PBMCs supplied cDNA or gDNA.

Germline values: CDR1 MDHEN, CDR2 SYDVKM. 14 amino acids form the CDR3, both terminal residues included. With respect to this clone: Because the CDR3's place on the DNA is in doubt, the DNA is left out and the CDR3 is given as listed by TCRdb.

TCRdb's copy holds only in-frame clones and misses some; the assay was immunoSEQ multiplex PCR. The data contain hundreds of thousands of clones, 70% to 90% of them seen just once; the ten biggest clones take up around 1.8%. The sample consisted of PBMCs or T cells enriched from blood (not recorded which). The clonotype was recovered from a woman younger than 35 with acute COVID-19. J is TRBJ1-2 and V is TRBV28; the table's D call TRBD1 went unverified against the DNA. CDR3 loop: CASSTSTGTYGYTF.